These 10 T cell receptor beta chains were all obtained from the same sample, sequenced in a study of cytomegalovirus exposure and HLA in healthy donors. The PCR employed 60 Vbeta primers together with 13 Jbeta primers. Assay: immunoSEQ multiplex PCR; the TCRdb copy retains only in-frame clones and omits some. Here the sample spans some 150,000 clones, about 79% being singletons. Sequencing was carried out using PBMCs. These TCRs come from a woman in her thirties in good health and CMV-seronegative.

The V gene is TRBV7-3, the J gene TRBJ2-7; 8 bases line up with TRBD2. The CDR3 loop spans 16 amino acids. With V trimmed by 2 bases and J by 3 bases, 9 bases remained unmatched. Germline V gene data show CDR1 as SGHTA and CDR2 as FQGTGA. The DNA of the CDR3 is TGTGCCAGCAGCTTAGGAGGTGCGGGGGGAATCTACGAGCAGTACTTC. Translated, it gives CASSLGGAGGIYEQYF.

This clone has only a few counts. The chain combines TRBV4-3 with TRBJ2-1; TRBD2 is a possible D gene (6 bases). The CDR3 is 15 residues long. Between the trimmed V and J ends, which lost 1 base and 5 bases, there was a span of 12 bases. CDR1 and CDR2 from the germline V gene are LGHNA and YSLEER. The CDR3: CASSQGRRGHNEQFF. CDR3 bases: TGCGCCAGCAGCCAAGGAAGGAGGGGTCACAATGAGCAGTTCTTC.

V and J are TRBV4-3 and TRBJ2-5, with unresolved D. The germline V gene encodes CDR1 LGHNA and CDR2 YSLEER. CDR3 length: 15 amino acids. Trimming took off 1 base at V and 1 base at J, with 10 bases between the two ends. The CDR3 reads CASSQGPTAQETQYF. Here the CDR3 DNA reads TGCGCCAGCAGCCAAGGTCCCACAGCCCAAGAGACCCAGTACTTC.

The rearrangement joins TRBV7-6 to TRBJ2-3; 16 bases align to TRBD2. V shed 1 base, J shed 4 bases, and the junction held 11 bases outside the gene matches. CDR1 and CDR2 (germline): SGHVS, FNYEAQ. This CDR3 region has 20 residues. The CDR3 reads CASSLGGTSGGALFADTQYF. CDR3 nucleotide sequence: TGTGCCAGCAGCTTAGGCGGGACTAGCGGGGGGGCCCTTTTCGCAGATACGCAGTATTTT.

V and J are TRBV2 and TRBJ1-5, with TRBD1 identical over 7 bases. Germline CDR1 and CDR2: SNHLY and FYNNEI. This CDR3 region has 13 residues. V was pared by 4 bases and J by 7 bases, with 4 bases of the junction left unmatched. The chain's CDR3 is CASSGQGAQPQHF. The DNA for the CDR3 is TGTGCCAGCAGTGGACAGGGCGCCCAGCCCCAGCATTTT. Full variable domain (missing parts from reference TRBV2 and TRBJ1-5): EPEVTQTPSHQVTQMGQEVILRCVPISNHLYFYWYRQILGQKVEFLVSFYNNEISEKSEIFDDQFSVERPDGSNFTLKIRSTKLEDSAMYFCASSGQGAQPQHFGDGTRLSIL.

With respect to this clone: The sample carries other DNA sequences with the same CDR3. CDR3 sequence: CASSLAGQGGYGYTF. CDR3 bases: TGTGCCAGCAGCTTGGCCGGACAGGGAGGCTATGGCTACACCTTC. The V and J genes are TRBV5-4 and TRBJ1-2, with 8 nucleotides matching TRBD1. This CDR3 has 15 amino acids. Trimming cost V 0 bases and J 4 bases; bases outside gene matches: 5. Germline V gene data show CDR1 as SGHNT and CDR2 as YYREEE (reference sequence).

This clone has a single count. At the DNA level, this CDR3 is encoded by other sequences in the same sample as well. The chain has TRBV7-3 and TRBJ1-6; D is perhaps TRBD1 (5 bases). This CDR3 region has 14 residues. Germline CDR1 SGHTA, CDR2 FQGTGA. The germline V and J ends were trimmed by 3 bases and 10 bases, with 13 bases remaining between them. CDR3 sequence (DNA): TGTGCCAGCAGCTTGGGGAGGGGAGCCTCACCCCTCCACTTT. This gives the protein CASSLGRGASPLHF.

DNA for the CDR3: TGTGCCAGCAGCGCCGAGACAGGGGTGGACACTGAAGCTTTCTTT. It encodes CASSAETGVDTEAFF. The rearrangement links TRBV9 to TRBJ1-1, with 8 bases lining up with TRBD1. V trimming: 3 bases; J trimming: 3 bases; junction bases outside the gene matches: 7. This CDR3 contains 15 residues. Germline lookup yields CDR1 SGDLS and CDR2 YYNGEE.

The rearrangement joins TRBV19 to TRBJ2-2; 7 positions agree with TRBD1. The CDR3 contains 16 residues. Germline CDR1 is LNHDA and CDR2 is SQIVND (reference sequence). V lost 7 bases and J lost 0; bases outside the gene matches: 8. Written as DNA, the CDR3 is TGTGCCAGTAAGCGTTCGGGACAGTCGAACACCGGGGAGCTGTTTTTT. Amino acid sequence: CASKRSGQSNTGELFF.

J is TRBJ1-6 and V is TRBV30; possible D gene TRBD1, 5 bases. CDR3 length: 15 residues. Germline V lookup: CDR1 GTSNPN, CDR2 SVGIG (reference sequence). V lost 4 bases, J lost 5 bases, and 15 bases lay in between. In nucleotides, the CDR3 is TGTGCCTGGACCCTCGGGGGACTGCATAATTCACCCCTCCACTTT. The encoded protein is CAWTLGGLHNSPLHF.